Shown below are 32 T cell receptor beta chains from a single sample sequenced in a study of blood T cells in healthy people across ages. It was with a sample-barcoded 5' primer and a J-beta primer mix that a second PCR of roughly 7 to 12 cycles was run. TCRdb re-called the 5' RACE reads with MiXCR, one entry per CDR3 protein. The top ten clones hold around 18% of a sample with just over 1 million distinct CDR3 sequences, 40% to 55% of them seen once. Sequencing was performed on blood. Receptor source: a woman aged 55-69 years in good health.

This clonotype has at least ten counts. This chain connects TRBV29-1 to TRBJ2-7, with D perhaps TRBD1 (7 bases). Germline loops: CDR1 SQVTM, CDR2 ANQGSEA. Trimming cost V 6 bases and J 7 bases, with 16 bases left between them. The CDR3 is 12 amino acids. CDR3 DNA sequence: TGCAGCGTGCGGGACAGTCCCCAGGAGCAGTACTTC. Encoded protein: CSVRDSPQEQYF.

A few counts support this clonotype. CDR3 nucleotide sequence: TGTGCCAGCAGTGGTAGCGCACACTACAATGAGCAGTTCTTC. Protein: CASSGSAHYNEQFF. J is TRBJ2-1 and V is TRBV6-1, with D possibly TRBD2 on 5 matching bases. The V gene lost 4 bases and the J gene lost 3 bases, with 10 bases spanning the gap. The germline V gene encodes CDR1 MNHNS and CDR2 SASEGT. The CDR3 length is 14 residues.

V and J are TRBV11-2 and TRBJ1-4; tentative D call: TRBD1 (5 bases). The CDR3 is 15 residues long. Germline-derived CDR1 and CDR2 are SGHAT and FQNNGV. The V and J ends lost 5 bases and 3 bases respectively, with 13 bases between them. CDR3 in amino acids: CASSPEGEPNEKLFF. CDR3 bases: TGTGCCAGCAGCCCCGAAGGGGAGCCTAATGAAAAACTGTTTTTT.

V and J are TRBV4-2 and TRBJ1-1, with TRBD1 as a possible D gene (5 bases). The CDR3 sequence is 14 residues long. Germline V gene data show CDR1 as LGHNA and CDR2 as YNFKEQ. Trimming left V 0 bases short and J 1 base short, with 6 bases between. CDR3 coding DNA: TGTGCCAGCAGCCAAGAAACAGGGAACACTGAAGCTTTCTTT. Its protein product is CASSQETGNTEAFF.

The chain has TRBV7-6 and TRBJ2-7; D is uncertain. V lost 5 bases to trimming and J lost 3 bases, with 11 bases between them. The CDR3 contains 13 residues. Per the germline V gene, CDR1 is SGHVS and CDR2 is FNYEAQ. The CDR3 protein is CASSTQVLYEQYF. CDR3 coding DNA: TGTGCCAGCAGCACACAAGTTCTCTACGAGCAGTACTTC.

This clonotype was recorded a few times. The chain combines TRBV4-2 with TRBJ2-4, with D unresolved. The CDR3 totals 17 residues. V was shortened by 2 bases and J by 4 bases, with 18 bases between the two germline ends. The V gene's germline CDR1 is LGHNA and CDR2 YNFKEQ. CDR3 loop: CASSQFPARRVKNIQYF. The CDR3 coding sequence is TGTGCCAGCAGCCAATTTCCCGCACGACGCGTTAAAAACATTCAGTACTTC.

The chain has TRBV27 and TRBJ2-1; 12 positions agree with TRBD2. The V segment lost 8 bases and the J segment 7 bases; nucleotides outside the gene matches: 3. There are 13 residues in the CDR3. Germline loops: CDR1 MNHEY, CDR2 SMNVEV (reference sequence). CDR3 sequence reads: CASGLAGRNEQFF. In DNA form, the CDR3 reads TGTGCCAGCGGACTAGCGGGAAGGAATGAGCAGTTCTTC.

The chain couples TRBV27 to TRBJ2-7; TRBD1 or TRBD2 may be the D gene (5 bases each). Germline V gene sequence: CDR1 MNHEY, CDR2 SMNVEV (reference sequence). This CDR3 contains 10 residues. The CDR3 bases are TGTCCCTCGGGGCGGTACGAGCAGTACTTC. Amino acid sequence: CPSGRYEQYF.

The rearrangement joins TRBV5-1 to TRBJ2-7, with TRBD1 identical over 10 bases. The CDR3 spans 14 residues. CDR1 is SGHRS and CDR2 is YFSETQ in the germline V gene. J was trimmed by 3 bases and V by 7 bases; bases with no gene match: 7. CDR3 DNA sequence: TGCGCCAGCCGACCCGGGACAGGGGACTACGAGCAGTACTTC. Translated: CASRPGTGDYEQYF.

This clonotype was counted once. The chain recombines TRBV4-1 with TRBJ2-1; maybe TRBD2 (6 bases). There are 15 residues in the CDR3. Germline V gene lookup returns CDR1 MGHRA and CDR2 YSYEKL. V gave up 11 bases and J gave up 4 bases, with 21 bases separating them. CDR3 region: CAGTVVTGAYNEQFF. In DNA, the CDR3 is TGCGCCGGCACCGTAGTGACGGGAGCGTACAATGAGCAGTTCTTC.

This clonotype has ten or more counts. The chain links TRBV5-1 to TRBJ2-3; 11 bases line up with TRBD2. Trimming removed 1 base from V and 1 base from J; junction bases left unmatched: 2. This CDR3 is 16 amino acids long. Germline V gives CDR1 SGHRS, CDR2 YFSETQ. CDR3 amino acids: CASSLTSGRGTDTQYF. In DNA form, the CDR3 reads TGCGCCAGCAGCTTGACTAGCGGGAGAGGCACAGATACGCAGTATTTT.

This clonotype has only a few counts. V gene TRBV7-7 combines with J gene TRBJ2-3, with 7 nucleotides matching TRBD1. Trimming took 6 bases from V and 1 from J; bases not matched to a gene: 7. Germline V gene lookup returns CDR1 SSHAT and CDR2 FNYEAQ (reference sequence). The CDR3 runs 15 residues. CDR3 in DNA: TGTGCCAGCAGTACAGGGGATAGACGCACAGATACGCAGTATTTT. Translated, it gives CASSTGDRRTDTQYF. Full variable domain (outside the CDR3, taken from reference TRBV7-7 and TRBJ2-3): GAGVSQSPRYKVTKRGQDVTLRCDPISSHATLYWYQQALGQGPEFLTYFNYEAQPDKSGLPSDRFSAERPEGSISTLTIQRTEQRDSAMYRCASSTGDRRTDTQYFGPGTRLTVL.

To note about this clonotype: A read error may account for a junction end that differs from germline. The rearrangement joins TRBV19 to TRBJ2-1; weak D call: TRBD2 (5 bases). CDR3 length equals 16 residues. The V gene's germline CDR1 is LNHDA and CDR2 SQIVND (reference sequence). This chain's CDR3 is CASSQDGSGTYNEQFF. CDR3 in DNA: TGCGCCAGCAGCCAAGACGGTTCGGGGACCTACAATGAGCAGTTCTTC.

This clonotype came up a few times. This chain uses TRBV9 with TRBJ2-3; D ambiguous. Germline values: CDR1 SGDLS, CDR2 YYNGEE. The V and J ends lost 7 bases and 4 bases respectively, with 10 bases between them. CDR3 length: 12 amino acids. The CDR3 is CASGDNPDTQYF. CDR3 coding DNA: TGTGCCAGCGGAGACAACCCAGATACGCAGTATTTT.

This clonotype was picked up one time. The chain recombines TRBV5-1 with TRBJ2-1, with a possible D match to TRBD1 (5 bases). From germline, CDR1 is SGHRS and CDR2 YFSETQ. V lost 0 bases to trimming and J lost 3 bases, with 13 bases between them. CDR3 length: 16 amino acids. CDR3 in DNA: TGCGCCAGCAGCTTGGTAGCAGGGTTCCTCTACAATGAGCAGTTCTTC. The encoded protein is CASSLVAGFLYNEQFF.

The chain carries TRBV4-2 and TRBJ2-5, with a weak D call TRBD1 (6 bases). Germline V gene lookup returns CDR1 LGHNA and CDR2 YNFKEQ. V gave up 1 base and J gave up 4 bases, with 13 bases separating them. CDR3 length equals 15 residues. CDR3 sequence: CASSQVGGRGETQYF. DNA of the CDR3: TGTGCCAGCAGCCAAGTAGGGGGACGCGGAGAGACCCAGTACTTC.

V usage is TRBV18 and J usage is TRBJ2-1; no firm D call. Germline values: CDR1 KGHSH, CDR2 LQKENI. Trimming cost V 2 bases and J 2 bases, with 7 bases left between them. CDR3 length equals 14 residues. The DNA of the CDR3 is TGTGCCAGCTCACCAACTACTACCTACAATGAGCAGTTCTTC. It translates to CASSPTTTYNEQFF.

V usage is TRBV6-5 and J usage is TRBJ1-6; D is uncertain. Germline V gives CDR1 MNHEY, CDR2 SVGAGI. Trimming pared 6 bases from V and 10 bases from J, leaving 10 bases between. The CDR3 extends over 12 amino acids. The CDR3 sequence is CASRNRNSPLHF. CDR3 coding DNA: TGTGCCAGCAGGAACAGAAACTCACCCCTCCACTTT.

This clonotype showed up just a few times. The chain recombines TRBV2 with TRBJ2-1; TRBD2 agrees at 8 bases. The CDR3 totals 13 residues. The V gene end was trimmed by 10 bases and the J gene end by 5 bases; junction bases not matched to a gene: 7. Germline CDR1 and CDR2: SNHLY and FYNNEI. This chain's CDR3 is CATVAGKDNEQFF. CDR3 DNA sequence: TGTGCCACCGTAGCGGGAAAGGACAATGAGCAGTTCTTC.

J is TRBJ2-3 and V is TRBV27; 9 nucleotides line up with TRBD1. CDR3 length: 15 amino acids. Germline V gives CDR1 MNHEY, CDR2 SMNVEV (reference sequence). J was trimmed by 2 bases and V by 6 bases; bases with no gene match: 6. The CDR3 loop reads CASSPTGGYTDTQYF. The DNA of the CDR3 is TGTGCCAGCAGCCCTACAGGGGGCTACACAGATACGCAGTATTTT.

CDR3 region: CASSLGATGVLGNQPQHF. CDR3 nucleotide sequence: TGTGCCAGCAGCTTAGGTGCGACAGGGGTATTGGGCAATCAGCCCCAGCATTTT. The chain links TRBV7-8 to TRBJ1-5, with 8 bases aligning to TRBD1. The CDR3 is 18 amino acids. V shed 1 base and J 2 bases; nucleotides not matched to a gene: 10. Per the germline V gene, CDR1 is SGHVS and CDR2 is FQNEAQ.

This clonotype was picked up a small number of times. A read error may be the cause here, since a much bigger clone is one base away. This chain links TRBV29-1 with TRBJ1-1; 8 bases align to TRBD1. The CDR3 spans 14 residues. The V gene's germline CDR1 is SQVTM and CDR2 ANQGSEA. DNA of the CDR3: TGCAGCGCCCGACAGGGGCTCGCAAACACTGAAACTTTCTTT. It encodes CSARQGLANTETFF.

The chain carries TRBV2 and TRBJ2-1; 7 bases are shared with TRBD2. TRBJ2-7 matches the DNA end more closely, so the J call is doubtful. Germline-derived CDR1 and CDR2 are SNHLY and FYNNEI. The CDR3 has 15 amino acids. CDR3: CASRALAGAYNEQYF. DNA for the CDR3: TGTGCCAGCAGGGCTCTCGCGGGAGCCTACAATGAGCAGTACTTC.

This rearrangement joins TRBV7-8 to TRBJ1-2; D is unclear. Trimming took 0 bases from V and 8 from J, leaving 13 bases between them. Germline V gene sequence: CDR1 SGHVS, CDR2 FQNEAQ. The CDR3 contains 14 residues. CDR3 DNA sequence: TGTGCCAGCAGCTTAGCGCAACCGATCTACGGCTACACCTTC. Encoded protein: CASSLAQPIYGYTF.

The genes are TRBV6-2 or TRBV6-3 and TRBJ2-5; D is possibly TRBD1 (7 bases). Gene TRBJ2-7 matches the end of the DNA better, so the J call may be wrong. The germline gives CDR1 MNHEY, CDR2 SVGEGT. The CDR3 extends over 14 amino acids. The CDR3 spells CASSKTGRPYEQYF. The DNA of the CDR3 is TGTGCCAGCAGTAAGACAGGGAGGCCTTACGAGCAGTACTTC.

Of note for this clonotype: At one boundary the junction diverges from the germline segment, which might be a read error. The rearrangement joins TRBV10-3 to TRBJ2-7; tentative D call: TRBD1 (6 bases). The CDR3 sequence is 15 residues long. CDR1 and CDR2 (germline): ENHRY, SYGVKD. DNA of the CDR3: TGTGTCATCAGTGAGTCGCAGGGGCAAGGCCACGAGCAGTACTTC. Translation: CVISESQGQGHEQYF.

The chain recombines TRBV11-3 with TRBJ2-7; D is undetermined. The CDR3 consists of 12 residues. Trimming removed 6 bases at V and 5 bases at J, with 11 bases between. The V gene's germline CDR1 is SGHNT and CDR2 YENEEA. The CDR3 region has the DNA TGTGCCAGCAGTCGAGGTGAGGACGAGCAGTACTTC. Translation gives CASSRGEDEQYF. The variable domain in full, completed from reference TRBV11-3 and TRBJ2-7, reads EAGVVQSPRYKIIEKKQPVAFWCNPISGHNTLYWYLQNLGQGPELLIRYENEEAVDDSQLPKDRFSAERLKGVDSTLKIQPAELGDSAVYLCASSRGEDEQYFGPGTRLTVT.

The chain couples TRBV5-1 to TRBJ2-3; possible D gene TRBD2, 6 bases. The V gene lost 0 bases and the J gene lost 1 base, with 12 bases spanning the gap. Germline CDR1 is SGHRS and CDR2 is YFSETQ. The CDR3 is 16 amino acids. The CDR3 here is CASSLEGRFGTDTQYF. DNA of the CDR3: TGCGCCAGCAGCTTGGAGGGGAGGTTCGGCACAGATACGCAGTATTTT.

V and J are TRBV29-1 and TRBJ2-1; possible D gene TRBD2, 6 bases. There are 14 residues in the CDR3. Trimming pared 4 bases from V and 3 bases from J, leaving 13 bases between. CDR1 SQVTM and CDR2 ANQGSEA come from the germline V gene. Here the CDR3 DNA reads TGCAGCGTTGGTCGGGACTCCCGCTACAATGAGCAGTTCTTC. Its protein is CSVGRDSRYNEQFF.

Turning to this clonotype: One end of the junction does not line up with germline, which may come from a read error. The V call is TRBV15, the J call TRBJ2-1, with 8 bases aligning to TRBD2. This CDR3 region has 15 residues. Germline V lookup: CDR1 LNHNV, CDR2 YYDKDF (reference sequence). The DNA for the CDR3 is TGTACCACCAGCAGAGTACGGGAGGGCCCCAATGAGCAGTTCTTC. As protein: CTTSRVREGPNEQFF.

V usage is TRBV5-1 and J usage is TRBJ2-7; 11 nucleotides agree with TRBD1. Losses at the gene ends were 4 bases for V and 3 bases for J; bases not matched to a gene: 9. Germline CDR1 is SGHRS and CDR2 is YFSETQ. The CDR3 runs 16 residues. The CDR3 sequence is CASSPRDRGIVYEQYF. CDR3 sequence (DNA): TGCGCCAGCAGCCCCCGGGACAGGGGGATTGTCTACGAGCAGTACTTC.

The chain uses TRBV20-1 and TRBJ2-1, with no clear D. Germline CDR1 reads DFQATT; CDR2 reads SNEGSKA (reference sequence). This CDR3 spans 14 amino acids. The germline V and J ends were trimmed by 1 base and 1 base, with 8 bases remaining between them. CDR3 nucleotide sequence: TGCAGTGCTAGAGTCTCGGATTCCTACAATGAGCAGTTCTTC. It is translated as CSARVSDSYNEQFF.